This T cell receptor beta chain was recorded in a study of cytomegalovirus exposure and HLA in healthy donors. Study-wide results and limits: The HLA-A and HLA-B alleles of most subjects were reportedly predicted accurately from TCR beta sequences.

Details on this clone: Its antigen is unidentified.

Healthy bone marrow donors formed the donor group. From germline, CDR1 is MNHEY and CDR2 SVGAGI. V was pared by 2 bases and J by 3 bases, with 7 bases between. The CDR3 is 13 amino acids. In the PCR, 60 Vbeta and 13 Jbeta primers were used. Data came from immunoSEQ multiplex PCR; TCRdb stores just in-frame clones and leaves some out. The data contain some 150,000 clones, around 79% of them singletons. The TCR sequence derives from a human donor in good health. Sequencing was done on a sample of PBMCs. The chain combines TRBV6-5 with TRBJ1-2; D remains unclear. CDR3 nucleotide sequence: TGTGCCAGCAGTTACGGGCAGCACTATGGCTACACCTTC. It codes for CASSYGQHYGYTF.